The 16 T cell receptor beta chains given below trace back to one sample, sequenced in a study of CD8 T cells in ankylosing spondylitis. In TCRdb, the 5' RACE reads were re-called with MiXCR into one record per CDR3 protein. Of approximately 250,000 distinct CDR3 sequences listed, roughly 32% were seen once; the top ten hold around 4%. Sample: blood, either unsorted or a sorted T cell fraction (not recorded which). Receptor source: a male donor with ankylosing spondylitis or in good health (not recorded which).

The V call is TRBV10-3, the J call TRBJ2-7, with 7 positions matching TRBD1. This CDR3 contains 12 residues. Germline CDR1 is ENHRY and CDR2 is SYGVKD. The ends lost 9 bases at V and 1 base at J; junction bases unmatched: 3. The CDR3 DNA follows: TGTGCCATTCGGGACAGATCCTACGAGCAGTACTTC. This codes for CAIRDRSYEQYF.

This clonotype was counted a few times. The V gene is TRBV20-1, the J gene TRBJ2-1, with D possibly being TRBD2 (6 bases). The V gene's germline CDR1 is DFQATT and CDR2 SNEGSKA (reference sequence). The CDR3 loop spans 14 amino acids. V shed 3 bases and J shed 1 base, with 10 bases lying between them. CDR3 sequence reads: CSARYAGSYNEQFF. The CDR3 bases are TGCAGTGCTAGGTACGCGGGGTCCTACAATGAGCAGTTCTTC.

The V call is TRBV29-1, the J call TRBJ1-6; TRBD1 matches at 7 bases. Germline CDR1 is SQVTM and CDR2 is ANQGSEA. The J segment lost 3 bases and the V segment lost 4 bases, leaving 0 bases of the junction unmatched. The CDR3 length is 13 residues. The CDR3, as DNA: TGCAGCGTTGCAGGGGGCTATAATTCACCCCTCCACTTT. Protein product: CSVAGGYNSPLHF.

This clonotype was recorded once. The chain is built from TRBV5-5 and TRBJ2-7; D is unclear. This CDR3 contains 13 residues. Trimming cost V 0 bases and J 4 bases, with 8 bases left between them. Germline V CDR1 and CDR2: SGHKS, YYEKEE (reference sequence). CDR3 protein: CASSLGQMYEQYF. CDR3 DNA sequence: TGTGCCAGCAGCTTGGGGCAGATGTACGAGCAGTACTTC.

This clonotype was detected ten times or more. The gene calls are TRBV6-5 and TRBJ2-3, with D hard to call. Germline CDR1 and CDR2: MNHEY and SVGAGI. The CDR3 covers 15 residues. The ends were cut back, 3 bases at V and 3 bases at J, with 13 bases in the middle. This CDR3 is CASSYRIGQTDTQYF. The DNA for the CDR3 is TGTGCCAGCAGTTATAGAATCGGGCAGACAGATACGCAGTATTTT.

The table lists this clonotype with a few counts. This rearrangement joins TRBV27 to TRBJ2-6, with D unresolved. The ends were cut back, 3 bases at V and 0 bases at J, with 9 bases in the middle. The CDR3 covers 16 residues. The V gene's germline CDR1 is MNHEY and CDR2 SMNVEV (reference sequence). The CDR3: CASSFVRFSGANVLTF. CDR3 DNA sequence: TGTGCCAGCAGTTTTGTGAGGTTCTCTGGGGCCAACGTCCTGACTTTC.

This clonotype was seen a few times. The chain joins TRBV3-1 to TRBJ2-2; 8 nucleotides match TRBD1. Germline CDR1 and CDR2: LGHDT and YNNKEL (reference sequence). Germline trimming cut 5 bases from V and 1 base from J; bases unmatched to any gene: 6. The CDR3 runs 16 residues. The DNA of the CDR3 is TGTGCCAGCAGCATTCGAGGGACAGGGAACACCGGGGAGCTGTTTTTT. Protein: CASSIRGTGNTGELFF.

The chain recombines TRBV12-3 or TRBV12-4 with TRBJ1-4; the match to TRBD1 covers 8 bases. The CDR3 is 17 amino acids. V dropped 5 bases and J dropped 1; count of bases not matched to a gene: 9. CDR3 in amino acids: CASSGQGYSGTNEKLFF. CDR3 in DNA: TGTGCCAGCAGTGGACAGGGATACTCTGGAACTAATGAAAAACTGTTTTTT.

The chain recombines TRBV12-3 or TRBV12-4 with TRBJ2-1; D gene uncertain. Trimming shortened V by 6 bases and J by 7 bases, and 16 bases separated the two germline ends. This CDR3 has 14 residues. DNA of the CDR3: TGTGCCAGCAGAACCGGGCCGAACCAGAATGAGCAGTTCTTC. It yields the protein CASRTGPNQNEQFF.

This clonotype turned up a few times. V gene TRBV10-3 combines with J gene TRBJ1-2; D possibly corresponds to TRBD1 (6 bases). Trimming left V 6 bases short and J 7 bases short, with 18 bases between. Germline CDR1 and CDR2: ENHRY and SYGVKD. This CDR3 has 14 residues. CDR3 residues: CAIRPRGAEGGYTF. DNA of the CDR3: TGTGCCATCAGACCACGGGGGGCTGAGGGTGGCTACACCTTC.

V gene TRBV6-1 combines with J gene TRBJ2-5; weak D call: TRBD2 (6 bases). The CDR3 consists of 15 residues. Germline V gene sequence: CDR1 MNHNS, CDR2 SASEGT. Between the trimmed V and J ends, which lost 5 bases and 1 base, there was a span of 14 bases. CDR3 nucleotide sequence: TGTGCCAGCAGTCCCCTGGGGGGACTCCAAGAGACCCAGTACTTC. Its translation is CASSPLGGLQETQYF.

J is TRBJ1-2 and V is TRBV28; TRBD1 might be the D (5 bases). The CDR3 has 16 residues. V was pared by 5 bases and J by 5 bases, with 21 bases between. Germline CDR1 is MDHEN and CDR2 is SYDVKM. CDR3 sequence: CASSGGVGLSGYGYTF. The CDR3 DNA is TGTGCCAGCAGTGGCGGAGTGGGGCTGTCTGGGTATGGCTACACCTTC.

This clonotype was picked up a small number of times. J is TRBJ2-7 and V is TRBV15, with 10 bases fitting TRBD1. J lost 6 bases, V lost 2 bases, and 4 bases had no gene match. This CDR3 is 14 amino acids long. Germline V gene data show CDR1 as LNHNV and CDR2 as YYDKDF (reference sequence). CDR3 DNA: TGTGCCACCAGCAGAAACCGGGACAGGGGCGAGCAGTACTTC. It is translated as CATSRNRDRGEQYF.

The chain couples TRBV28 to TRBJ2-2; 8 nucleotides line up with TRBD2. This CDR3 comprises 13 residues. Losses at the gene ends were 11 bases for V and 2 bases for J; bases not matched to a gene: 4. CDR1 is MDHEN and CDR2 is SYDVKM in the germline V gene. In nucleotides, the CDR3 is TGTGCCGGTACTAGCGGAAACACCGGGGAGCTGTTTTTT. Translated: CAGTSGNTGELFF.

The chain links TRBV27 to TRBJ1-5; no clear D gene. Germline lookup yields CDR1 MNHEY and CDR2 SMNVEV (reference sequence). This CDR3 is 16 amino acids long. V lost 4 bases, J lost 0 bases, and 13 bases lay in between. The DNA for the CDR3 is TGTGCCAGCAGTTCGACCGAGCCGATTAGCAATCAGCCCCAGCATTTT. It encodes CASSSTEPISNQPQHF.

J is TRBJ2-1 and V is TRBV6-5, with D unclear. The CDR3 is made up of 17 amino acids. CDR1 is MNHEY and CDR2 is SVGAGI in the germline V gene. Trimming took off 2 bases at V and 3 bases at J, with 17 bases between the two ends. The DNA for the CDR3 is TGTGCCAGCAGTTACGCCCCTCCACTGGAGTACTACAATGAGCAGTTCTTC. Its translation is CASSYAPPLEYYNEQFF.